This TCR beta chain derives from a study of cytomegalovirus exposure and HLA in healthy donors. The CDR3 is 15 amino acids. Germline CDR1 SGHVS, CDR2 FQNEAQ. Trimming cost V 5 bases and J 4 bases, with 16 bases left between them. Study outcomes and limitations: The study flagged around 150 TCR beta chains as cytomegalovirus-associated. The authors confirmed in vitro that three CMV-associated chains were specific for CMV antigens. Rare TCR sequences predominated, though certain public TCRs were found in many donors.

Assay: immunoSEQ multiplex PCR; the TCRdb copy retains only in-frame clones and omits some. This table has 150,000 to 200,000 clones, roughly 86% appearing once. This clone has just one count. Its antigen remains unknown. The donors formed part of the roughly 120-subject validation cohort, distinct from the roughly 620-subject first cohort. Sample: PBMCs. The clonotype was recovered from a woman aged 18-29 years in good health and CMV-seropositive. The genes are TRBV7-8 and TRBJ2-3; perhaps TRBD1 as D (6 bases). The CDR3 bases are TGTGCCAGCAGCCATCCGACAGGAGCTGCAGATACGCAGTATTTT. Its protein product is CASSHPTGAADTQYF.